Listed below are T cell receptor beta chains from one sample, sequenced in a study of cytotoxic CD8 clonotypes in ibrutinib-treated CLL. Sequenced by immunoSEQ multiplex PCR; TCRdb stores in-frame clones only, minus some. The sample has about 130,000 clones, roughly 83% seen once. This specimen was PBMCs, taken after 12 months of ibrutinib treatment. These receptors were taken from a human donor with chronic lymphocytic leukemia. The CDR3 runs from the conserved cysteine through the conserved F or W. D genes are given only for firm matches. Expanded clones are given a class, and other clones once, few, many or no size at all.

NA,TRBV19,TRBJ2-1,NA,CASSFGVGTPYNEQFF,TGTGCCAGTAGTTTTGGAGTCGGGACGCCCTACAATGAGCAGTTCTTC
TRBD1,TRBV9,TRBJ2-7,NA,CASSHPEQGDSYEQYF,TGTGCCAGCAGCCATCCCGAGCAGGGGGACTCCTACGAGCAGTACTTC
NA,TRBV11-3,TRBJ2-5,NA,CASSLGGSVGETQYF,TGTGCCAGCAGCTTAGGGGGCTCGGTCGGGGAGACCCAGTACTTC
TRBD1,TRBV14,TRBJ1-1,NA,CASSLNRGPGTEAFF,TGTGCCAGCAGCCTAAACAGGGGACCGGGTACTGAAGCTTTCTTT
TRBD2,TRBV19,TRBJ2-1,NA,CASSIEGGRTYNEQFF,TGTGCCAGTAGTATAGAGGGCGGGAGGACCTACAATGAGCAGTTCTTC
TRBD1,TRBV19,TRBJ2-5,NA,CASSHGQAKETQYF,TGTGCCAGTAGCCACGGACAGGCAAAAGAGACCCAGTACTTC
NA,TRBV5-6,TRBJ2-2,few,CASSLNRDLNTGELFF,TGTGCCAGCAGCTTGAACCGGGACCTGAACACCGGGGAGCTGTTTTTT
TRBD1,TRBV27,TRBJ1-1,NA,CASKDRGARGTEAFF,TGTGCCAGCAAGGACAGGGGGGCCAGGGGGACTGAAGCTTTCTTT
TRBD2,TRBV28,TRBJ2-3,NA,CASSSTSNPSTDTQYF,TGTGCCAGCAGTTCGACTAGCAACCCTAGCACAGATACGCAGTATTTT
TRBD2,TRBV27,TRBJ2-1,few,CASSSLPLAGNEQFF,TGTGCCAGCAGTTCCCTTCCGCTAGCGGGGAATGAGCAGTTCTTC
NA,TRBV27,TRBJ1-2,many,CASSLQGANYGYTF,TGTGCCAGCAGTTTACAGGGAGCTAACTATGGCTACACCTTC
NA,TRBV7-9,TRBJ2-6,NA,CASSLAVTGAPGANVLTF,TGTGCCAGCAGCTTAGCGGTAACGGGGGCCCCTGGGGCCAACGTCCTGACTTTC
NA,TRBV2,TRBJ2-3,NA,CASRERSIGPPDTQYF,TGTGCCAGCAGGGAACGTTCTATCGGGCCTCCAGATACGCAGTATTTT
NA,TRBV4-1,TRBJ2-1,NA,CASSPSVAAQWNEQFF,TGCGCCAGCAGCCCCTCGGTAGCGGCACAATGGAATGAGCAGTTCTTC
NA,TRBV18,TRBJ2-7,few,CASSRTSTEDQYF,TGTGCCAGCTCACGCACTAGTACGGAAGACCAGTACTTC
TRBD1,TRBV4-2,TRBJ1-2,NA,CASSQLELGQGSGFYGYTF,TGTGCCAGCAGCCAATTGGAACTGGGACAGGGCTCGGGATTCTATGGCTACACCTTC
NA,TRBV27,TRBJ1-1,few,CASSLFGGTEAFF,TGTGCCAGCAGTTTATTTGGGGGCACTGAAGCTTTCTTT
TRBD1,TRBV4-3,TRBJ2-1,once,CASSPLTGTGGLNEQFF,TGCGCCAGCAGCCCTTTAACCGGGACAGGGGGCTTGAATGAGCAGTTCTTC
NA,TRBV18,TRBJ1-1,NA,CASSPTITRDTEAFF,TGTGCCAGCTCACCCACAATAACAAGAGACACTGAAGCTTTCTTT
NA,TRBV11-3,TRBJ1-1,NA,CASSLTGHPEAFF,TGTGCCAGCAGCTTGACGGGGCACCCTGAAGCTTTCTTT
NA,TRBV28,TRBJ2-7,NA,CASSGLIADSYEQYF,TGTGCCAGCAGTGGACTTATAGCGGACTCCTACGAGCAGTACTTC
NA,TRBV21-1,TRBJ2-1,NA,CASPPNVGRNAGLGQFF,TGTGCCTCCCCCCCCAACGTCGGGCGAAATGCGGGACTAGGGCAGTTCTTC
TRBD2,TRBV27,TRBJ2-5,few,CASRGASGRLGTQYF,TGTGCCAGCAGGGGTGCGAGCGGGAGGTTGGGGACCCAGTACTTC
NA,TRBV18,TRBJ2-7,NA,CASFRDNSYEQYF,TGTGCCAGCTTCCGGGACAACTCCTACGAGCAGTACTTC
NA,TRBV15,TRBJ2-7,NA,CATSRKGQMQNEQYF,TGTGCCACCAGCAGGAAGGGACAAATGCAGAACGAGCAGTACTTC
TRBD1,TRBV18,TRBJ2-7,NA,CASSPAGGRDEQYF,TGTGCCAGCTCACCTGCAGGGGGTAGGGACGAGCAGTACTTC
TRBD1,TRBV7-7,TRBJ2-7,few,CASSFGTGDTYEQYF,TGTGCTAGCAGCTTCGGGACAGGAGATACCTACGAGCAGTACTTC
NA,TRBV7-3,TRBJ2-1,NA,CASRDPLAHSYNEQFF,TGTGCCAGCAGAGACCCCCTAGCACACTCCTACAATGAGCAGTTCTTC
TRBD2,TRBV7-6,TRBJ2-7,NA,CASSLVSGLANEQYF,TGTGCCAGCAGCTTAGTATCTGGACTAGCTAACGAGCAGTACTTC
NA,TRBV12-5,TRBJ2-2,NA,CASEQANTGELFF,TGTGCTAGTGAACAGGCGAACACCGGGGAGCTGTTTTTT
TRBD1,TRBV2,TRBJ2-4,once,CASSQGALLAKNIQYF,TGTGCCAGCAGTCAGGGGGCACTGTTGGCCAAAAACATTCAGTACTTC
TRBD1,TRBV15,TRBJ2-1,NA,CATSPRDSSDEQFF,TGTGCCACCAGCCCCCGGGACAGCAGCGATGAGCAGTTCTTC
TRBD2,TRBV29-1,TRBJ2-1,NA,CSVDRSSGRSYNEQFF,TGCAGCGTTGATAGGTCTAGCGGGAGATCCTACAATGAGCAGTTCTTC
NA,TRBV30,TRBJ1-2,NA,CAWRMGQGYGYTF,TGTGCCTGGAGAATGGGGCAGGGTTATGGCTACACCTTC
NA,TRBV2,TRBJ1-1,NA,CASSDPGLADTEAFF,TGTGCCAGCAGTGACCCCGGGCTGGCGGACACTGAAGCTTTCTTT
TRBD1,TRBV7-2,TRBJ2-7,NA,CASSFIRGSEQYF,TGTGCCAGCAGCTTTATCAGGGGGAGTGAGCAGTACTTC
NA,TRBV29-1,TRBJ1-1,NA,CSAGRGDTEAFF,TGCAGCGCCGGACGGGGTGACACTGAAGCTTTCTTT
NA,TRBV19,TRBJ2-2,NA,CASSIRRGETTGELFF,TGTGCCAGTAGTATACGAAGGGGCGAGACCACCGGGGAGCTGTTTTTT
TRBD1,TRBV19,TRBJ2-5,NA,CASGTGGETQYF,TGTGCCAGTGGCACAGGGGGGGAGACCCAGTACTTC
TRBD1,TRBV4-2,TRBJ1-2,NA,CASSQVQGGSGYTF,TGTGCCAGCAGCCAAGTACAGGGGGGGAGTGGCTACACCTTC
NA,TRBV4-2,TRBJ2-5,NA,CASSLEVGAETQYF,TGTGCCAGCAGCTTGGAGGTCGGGGCAGAGACCCAGTACTTC
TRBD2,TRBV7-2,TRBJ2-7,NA,CASSLGREYYEQYF,TGTGCCAGCAGCTTAGGGCGGGAGTACTACGAGCAGTACTTC